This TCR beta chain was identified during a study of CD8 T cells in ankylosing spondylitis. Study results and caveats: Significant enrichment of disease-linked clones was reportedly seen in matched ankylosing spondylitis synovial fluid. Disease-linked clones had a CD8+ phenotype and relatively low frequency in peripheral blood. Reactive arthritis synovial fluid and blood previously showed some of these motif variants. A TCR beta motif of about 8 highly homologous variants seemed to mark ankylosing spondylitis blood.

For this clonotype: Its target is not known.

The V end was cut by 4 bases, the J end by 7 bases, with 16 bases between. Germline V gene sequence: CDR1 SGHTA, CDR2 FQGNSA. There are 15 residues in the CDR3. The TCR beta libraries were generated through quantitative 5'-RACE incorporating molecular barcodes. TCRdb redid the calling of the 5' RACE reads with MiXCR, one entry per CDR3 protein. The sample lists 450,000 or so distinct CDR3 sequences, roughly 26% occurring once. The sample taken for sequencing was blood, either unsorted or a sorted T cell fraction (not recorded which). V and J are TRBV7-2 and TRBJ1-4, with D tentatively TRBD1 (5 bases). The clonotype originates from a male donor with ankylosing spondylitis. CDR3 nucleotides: TGTGCCAGCAGCTCCGGGACCCTAGGCGCTGAAAAACTGTTTTTT. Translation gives CASSSGTLGAEKLFF.